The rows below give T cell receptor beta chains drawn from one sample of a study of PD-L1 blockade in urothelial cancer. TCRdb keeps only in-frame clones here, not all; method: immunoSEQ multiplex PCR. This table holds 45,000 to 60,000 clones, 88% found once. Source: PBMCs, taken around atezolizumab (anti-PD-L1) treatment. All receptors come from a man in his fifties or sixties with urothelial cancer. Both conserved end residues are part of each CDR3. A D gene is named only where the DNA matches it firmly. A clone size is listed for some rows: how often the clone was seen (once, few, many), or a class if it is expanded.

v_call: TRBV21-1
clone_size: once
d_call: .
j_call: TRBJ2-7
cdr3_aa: CAGRKDRAEGYEQYF
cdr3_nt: TGTGCCGGCAGGAAAGACAGGGCCGAGGGCTACGAGCAGTACTTC

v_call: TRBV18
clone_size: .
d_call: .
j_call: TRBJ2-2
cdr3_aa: CASSPRGGANTGELFF
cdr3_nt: TGTGCCAGCTCACCCCGGGGAGGCGCGAACACCGGGGAGCTGTTTTTT

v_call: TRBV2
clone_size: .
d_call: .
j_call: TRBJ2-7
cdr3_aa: CASSDYRDKGYYEQYF
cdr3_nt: TGTGCCAGCAGTGACTACCGGGACAAGGGATACTACGAGCAGTACTTC

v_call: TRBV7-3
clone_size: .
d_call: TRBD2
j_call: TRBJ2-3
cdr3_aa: CASSLTSGTSGGGERDTQYF
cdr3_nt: TGTGCCAGCAGCTTAACTTCGGGGACTAGCGGAGGCGGGGAGAGAGATACGCAGTATTTT

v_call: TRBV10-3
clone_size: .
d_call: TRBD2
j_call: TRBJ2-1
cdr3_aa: CAIRPQREPLNNEQFF
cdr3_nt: TGTGCCATCAGACCCCAGCGGGAGCCCCTCAACAATGAGCAGTTCTTC

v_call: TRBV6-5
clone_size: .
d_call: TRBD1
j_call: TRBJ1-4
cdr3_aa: CASSQTGGSEKLFF
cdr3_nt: TGTGCCAGCAGTCAAACAGGGGGCAGTGAAAAACTGTTTTTT

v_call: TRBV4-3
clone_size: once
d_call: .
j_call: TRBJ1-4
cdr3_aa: CASSQDLQGNEKLFF
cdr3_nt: TGCGCCAGCAGCCAAGATTTACAGGGAAATGAAAAACTGTTTTTT

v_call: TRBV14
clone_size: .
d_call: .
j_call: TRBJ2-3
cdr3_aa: CASSQSSYTQYF
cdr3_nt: TGTGCCAGCAGCCAATCGAGTTATACGCAGTATTTT

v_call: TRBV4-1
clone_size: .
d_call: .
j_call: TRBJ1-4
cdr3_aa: CASSQDFREIVRELFF
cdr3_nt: TGCGCCAGCAGCCAAGATTTTCGGGAAATTGTTCGGGAACTGTTTTTT

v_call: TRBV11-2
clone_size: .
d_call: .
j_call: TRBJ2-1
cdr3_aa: CASSSPHAGANEQFF
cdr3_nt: TGTGCCAGCAGCTCCCCCCATGCAGGGGCGAATGAGCAGTTCTTC

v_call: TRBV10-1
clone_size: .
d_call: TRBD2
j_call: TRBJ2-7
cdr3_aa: CASSPSGAYEQYF
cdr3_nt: TGCGCCAGCAGCCCTAGCGGTGCCTACGAGCAGTACTTC

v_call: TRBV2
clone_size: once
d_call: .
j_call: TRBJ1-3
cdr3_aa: CASSPRRLSSGNTIYF
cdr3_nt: TGTGCCAGCAGTCCCCGGCGGCTAAGCTCTGGAAACACCATATATTTT

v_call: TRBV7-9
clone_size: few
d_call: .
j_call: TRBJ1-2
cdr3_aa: CASSRGQGSYGYTF
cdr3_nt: TGTGCCAGCAGCCGGGGTCAGGGGAGTTATGGCTACACCTTC

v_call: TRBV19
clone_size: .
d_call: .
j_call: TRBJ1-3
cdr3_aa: CASSWTLDSGNTMYF
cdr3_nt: TGTGCCAGTAGTTGGACTCTAGACTCTGGAAACACCATGTATTTT

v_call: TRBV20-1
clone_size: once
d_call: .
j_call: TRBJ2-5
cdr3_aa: CSARKGETQYF
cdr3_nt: TGCAGTGCTAGGAAGGGGGAGACCCAGTACTTC

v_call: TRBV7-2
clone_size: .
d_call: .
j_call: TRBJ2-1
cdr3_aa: CASSSGSFYEQFF
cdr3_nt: TGTGCCAGCAGCTCCGGGAGTTTCTATGAGCAGTTCTTC

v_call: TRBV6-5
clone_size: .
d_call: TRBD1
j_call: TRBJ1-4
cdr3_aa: CASRQTGNREKLFF
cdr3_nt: TGTGCCAGCAGACAGACAGGGAATAGGGAAAAACTGTTTTTT

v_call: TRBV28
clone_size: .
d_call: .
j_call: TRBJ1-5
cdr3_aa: CASSFLQGRQPQHF
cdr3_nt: TGTGCCAGCAGTTTCTTGCAGGGAAGACAGCCCCAGCATTTT

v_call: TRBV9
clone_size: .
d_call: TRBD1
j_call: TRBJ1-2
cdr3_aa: CASSAGQGSREGYGYTF
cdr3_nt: TGTGCCAGCAGCGCGGGACAGGGGAGTCGTGAAGGCTATGGCTACACCTTC

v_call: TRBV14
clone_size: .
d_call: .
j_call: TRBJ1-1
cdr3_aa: CASSPDRIVAFF
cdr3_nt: TGTGCCAGCAGCCCCGACAGGATTGTAGCTTTCTTT

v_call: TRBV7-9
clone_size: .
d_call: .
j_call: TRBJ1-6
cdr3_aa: CASSLEAQPPLHF
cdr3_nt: TGTGCCAGCAGCTTAGAAGCACAGCCACCCCTCCACTTT

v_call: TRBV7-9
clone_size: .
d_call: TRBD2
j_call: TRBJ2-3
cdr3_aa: CASSKVAGGPGDTQYF
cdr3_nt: TGTGCCAGCAGCAAAGTAGCGGGGGGGCCGGGAGATACGCAGTATTTT

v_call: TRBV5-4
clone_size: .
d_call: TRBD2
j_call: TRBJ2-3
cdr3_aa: CASSLGAGGRPDTQYF
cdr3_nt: TGTGCCAGCAGCTTGGGAGCGGGAGGGAGGCCAGATACGCAGTATTTT

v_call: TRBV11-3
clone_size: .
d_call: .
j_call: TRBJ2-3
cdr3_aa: CASSLGGRNPDTQYF
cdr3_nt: TGTGCCAGCAGCTTAGGTGGCAGGAACCCAGATACGCAGTATTTT

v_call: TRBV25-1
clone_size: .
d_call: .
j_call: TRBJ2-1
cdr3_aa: CASSVISRRTYNEQFF
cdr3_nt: TGTGCCAGCAGTGTTATATCGAGGAGGACCTACAATGAGCAGTTCTTC

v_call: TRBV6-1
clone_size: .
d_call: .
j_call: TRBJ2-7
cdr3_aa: CATTNFYEQYF
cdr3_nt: TGTGCCACGACAAACTTCTACGAGCAGTACTTC

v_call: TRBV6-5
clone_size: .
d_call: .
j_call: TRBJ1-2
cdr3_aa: CASSSGGVYGYTF
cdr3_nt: TGTGCCAGCAGTTCCGGAGGGGTCTATGGCTACACCTTC

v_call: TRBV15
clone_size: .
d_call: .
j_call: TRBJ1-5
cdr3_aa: CATSRVDGANQPQHF
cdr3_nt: TGTGCCACCAGCAGAGTGGATGGGGCGAATCAGCCCCAGCATTTT

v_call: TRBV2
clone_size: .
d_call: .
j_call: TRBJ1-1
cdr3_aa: CASSVDSSNTEAFF
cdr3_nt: TGTGCCAGCAGTGTTGACAGCTCGAACACTGAAGCTTTCTTT

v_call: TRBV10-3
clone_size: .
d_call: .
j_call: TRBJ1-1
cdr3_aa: CAISENVLSPNTEAFF
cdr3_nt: TGTGCCATCAGTGAGAACGTACTCTCACCTAACACTGAAGCTTTCTTT

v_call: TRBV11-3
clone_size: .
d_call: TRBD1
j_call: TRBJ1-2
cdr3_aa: CASSLVGQGAYGYTF
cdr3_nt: TGTGCCAGCAGCTTAGTAGGACAGGGGGCCTATGGCTACACCTTC

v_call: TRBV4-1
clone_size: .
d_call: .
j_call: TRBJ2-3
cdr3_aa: CASSTNQGLADTQYF
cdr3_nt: TGCGCCAGCAGCACCAATCAGGGGCTGGCAGATACGCAGTATTTT

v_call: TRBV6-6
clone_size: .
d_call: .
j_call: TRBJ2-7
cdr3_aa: CASTPPGQGGGEQYF
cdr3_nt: TGTGCCAGCACCCCCCCCGGGCAGGGGGGTGGCGAGCAGTACTTC

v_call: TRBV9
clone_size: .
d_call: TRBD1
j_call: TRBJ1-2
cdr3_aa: CASSVGTANAYGYTF
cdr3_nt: TGTGCCAGCAGCGTCGGGACAGCTAATGCCTATGGCTACACCTTC

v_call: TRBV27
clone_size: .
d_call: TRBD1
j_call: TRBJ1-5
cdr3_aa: CASSLHPTGGNQPQHF
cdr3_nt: TGTGCCAGCAGTCTACACCCGACAGGGGGGAATCAGCCCCAGCATTTT

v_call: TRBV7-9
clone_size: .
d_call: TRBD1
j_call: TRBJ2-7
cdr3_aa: CASSLAGQGYEQYF
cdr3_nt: TGTGCCAGCAGCTTAGCGGGACAGGGGTACGAGCAGTACTTC

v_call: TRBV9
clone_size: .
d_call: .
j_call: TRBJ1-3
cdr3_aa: CASSGESSGNTIYF
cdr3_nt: TGTGCCAGCAGCGGAGAGAGCTCTGGAAACACCATATATTTT

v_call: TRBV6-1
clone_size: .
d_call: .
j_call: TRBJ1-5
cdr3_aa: CASSEALRVLWVQPQHF
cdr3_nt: TGTGCCAGCAGTGAAGCGCTGCGGGTCTTGTGGGTTCAGCCCCAGCATTTT

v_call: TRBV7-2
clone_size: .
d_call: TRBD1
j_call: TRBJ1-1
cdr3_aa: CASSRTGQGRFLDTEAFF
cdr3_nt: TGTGCCAGCAGCCGGACAGGACAGGGGCGTTTTTTGGACACTGAAGCTTTCTTT

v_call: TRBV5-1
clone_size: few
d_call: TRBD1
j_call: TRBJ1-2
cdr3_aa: CASSLNRDRGGGYTF
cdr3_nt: TGCGCCAGCAGCTTGAACCGGGACAGGGGAGGAGGCTACACCTTC

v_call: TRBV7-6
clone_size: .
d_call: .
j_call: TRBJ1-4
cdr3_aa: CASSLGIRQGGEKLFF
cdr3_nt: TGTGCCAGCAGCTTAGGAATTCGGCAGGGCGGTGAAAAACTGTTTTTT

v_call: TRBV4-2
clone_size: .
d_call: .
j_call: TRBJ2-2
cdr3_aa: CASSQDVLGASTGELFF
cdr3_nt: TGTGCCAGCAGCCAAGATGTCCTGGGGGCGAGTACCGGGGAGCTGTTTTTT

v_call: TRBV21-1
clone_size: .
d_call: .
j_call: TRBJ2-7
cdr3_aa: CASSKLRRQGYEQYF
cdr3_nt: TGTGCCAGCAGCAAACTTAGGCGGCAGGGGTACGAGCAGTACTTC

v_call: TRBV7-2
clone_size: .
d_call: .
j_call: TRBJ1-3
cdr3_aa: CASSLGSSGNTIYF
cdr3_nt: TGTGCCAGCAGCCTGGGGAGCTCTGGAAACACCATATATTTT

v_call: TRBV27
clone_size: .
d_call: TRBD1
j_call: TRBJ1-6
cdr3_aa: CASGGQGASPLHF
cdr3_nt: TGTGCCAGCGGTGGACAGGGGGCCTCACCCCTCCACTTT

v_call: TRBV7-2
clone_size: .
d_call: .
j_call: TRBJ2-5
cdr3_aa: CASSLAHGAGPSQETQYF
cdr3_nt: TGTGCCAGCAGCTTAGCTCATGGCGCAGGGCCGAGTCAGGAGACCCAGTACTTC

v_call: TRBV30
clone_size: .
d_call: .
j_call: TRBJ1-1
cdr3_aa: CAWIRTSGMAFF
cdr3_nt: TGTGCCTGGATAAGGACATCCGGAATGGCTTTCTTT

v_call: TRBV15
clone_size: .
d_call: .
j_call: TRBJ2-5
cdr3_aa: CATSRDNGREETQYF
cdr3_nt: TGTGCCACCAGCAGAGATAATGGCAGGGAAGAGACCCAGTACTTC

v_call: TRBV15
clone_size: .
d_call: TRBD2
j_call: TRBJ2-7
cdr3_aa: CATSRDGLAGGLNYEQYF
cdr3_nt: TGTGCCACCAGCAGAGATGGGCTAGCGGGAGGACTTAACTACGAGCAGTACTTC

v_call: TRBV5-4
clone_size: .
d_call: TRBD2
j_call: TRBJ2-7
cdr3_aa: CASSLEVAGPQSSYEQYF
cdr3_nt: TGTGCCAGCAGCTTAGAGGTAGCGGGACCCCAAAGCTCCTACGAGCAGTACTTC

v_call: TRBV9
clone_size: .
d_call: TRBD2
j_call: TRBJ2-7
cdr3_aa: CASSRGAGDGSYEQYF
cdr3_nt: TGTGCCAGCAGCCGGGGAGCGGGAGATGGCTCCTACGAGCAGTACTTC

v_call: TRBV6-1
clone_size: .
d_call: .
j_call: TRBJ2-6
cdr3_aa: CASSEQGLTSGANVLTF
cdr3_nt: TGTGCCAGCAGTGAACAGGGGCTAACCTCTGGGGCCAACGTCCTGACTTTC

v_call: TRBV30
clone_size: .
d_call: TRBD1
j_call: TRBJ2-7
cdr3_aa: CAWKLGQGFVEQYF
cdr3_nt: TGTGCCTGGAAACTGGGACAGGGTTTTGTCGAGCAGTACTTC

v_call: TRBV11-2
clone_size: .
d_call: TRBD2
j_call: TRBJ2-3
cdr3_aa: CASSFSGSFSDTQYF
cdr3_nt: TGTGCCAGCAGCTTTAGCGGGAGCTTTTCAGATACGCAGTATTTT